The clone carrying this TCR beta chain was counted a few times. Its antigen is still unknown. Sorted CD4+ subsets: naive, central memory, regulatory, stem cell-like memory (CD45RO/CCR7/CD25/CD127/CD95/CD27 panel). This sample is part of a study of beta chain features in type 1 diabetes. General study findings and limits: TCRB repertoires of naive, central memory and Treg cells appeared more similar among patients than among healthy donors. The study found moderately but significantly shorter TCRB CDR3s in all four CD4+ subsets of Type 1 diabetes patients. Shorter templates might be favored by PCR, equally in patients and controls.

Since all of the isolated RNA was reverse transcribed, expressed TCRB transcripts were what got sequenced. Libraries were prepared by immunoSEQ multiplex PCR; TCRdb keeps only in-frame clonotypes and omits some of them. The table records around 250,000 clones, 20% to 25% of them present only once. This TCR was sampled from a woman aged 25 to 39 with type 1 diabetes. The sequenced sample consisted of naive CD4+ T cells from blood.

CDR3 amino acids: CASSSVGGGELFF. The CDR3 DNA sequence: TGTGCCAGCAGCTCCGTCGGGGGCGGGGAGCTGTTTTTT. V is TRBV7-9 and J is TRBJ2-2; D possibly corresponds to TRBD2 (6 bases). This CDR3 contains 13 residues. Trimming removed 4 bases at V and 7 bases at J, with 10 bases between. Germline V gives CDR1 SEHNR, CDR2 FQNEAQ (reference sequence).